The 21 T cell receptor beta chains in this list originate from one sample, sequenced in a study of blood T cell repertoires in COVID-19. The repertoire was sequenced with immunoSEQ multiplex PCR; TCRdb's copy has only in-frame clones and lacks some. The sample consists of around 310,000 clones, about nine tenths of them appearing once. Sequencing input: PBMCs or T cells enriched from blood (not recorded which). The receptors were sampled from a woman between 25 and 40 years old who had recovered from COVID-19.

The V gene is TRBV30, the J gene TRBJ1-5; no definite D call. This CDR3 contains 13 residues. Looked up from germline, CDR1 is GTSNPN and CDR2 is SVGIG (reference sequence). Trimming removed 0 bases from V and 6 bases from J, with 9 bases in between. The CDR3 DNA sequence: TGTGCCTGGAGTGTGAGTAATGGTCAGCCCCAGCATTTT. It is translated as CAWSVSNGQPQHF.

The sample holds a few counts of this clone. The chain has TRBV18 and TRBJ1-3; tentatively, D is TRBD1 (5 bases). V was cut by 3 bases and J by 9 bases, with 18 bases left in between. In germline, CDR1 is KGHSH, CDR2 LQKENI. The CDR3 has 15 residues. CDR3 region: CASSPPGTAETTIYF. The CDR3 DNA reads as TGTGCCAGCTCACCCCCCGGGACTGCGGAAACCACCATATATTTT.

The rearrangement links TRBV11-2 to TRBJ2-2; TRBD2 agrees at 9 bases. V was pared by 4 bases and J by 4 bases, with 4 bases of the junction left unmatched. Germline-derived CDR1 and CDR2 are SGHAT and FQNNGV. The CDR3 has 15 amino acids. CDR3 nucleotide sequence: TGTGCCAGCAGCTCAATAGCGGGAGCCACCGGGGAGCTGTTTTTT. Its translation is CASSSIAGATGELFF.

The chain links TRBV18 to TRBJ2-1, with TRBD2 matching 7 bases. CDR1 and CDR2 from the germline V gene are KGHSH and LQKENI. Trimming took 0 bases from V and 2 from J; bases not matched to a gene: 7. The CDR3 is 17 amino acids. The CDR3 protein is CASSPPGGRETYNEQFF. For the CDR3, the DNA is TGTGCCAGCTCACCACCTGGCGGGAGAGAAACCTACAATGAGCAGTTCTTC.

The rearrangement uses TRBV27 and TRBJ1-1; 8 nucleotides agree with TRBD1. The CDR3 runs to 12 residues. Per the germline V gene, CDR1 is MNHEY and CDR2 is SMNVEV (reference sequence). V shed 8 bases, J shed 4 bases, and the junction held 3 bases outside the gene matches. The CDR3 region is CASFGQGTEAFF. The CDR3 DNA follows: TGTGCCAGCTTTGGACAGGGCACTGAAGCTTTCTTT.

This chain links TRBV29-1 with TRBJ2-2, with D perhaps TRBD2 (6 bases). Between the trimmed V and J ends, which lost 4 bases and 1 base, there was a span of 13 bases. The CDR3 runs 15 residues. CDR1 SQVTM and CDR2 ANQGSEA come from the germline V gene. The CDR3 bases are TGCAGCGTTGGCGGAGGGATGGAGAACACCGGGGAGCTGTTTTTT. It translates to CSVGGGMENTGELFF.

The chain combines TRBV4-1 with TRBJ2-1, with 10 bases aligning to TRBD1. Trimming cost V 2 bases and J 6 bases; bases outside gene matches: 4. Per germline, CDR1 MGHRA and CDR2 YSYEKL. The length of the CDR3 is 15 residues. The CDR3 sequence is CASSQYGTGVNEQFF. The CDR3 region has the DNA TGCGCCAGCAGCCAATACGGGACAGGGGTCAATGAGCAGTTCTTC.

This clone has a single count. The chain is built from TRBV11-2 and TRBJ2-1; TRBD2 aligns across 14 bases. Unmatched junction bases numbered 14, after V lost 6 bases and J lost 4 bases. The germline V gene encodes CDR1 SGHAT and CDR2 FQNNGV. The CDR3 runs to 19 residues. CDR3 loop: CASRLTAGTSGSNYNEQFF. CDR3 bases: TGTGCCAGCAGACTGACCGCCGGGACTAGCGGGAGTAATTACAATGAGCAGTTCTTC.

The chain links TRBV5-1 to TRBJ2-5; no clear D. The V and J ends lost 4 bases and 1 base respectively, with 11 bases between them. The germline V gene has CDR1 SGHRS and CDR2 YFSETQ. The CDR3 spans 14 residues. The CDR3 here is CASSLGTSQETQYF. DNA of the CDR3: TGCGCCAGCAGCCTGGGTACTTCCCAAGAGACCCAGTACTTC.

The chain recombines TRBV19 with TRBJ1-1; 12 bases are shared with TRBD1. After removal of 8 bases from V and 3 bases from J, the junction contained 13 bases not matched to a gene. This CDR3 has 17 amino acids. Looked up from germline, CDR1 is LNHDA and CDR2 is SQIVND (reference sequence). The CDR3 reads CASRGTGGFRVDTEAFF. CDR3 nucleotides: TGTGCCAGTCGGGGGACAGGGGGCTTTAGGGTTGACACTGAAGCTTTCTTT.

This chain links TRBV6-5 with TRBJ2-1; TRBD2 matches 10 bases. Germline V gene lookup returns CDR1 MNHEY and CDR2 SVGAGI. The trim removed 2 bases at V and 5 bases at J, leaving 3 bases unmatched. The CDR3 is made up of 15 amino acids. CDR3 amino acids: CASSYTTSGHNEQFF. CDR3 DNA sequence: TGTGCCAGCAGTTACACGACTAGCGGGCACAATGAGCAGTTCTTC.

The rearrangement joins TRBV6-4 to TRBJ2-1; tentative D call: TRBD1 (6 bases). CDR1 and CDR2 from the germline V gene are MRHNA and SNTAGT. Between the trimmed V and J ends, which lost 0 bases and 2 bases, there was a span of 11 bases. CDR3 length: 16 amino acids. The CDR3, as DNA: TGTGCCAGCAGTGACTCGGAACAGGGTACCTACAATGAGCAGTTCTTC. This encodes CASSDSEQGTYNEQFF.

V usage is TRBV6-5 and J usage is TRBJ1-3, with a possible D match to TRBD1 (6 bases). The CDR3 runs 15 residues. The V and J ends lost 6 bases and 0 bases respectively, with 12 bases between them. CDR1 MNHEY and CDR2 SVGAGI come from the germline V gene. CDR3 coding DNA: TGTGCCAGCAGACCCGGACAGAGCTCTGGAAACACCATATATTTT. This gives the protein CASRPGQSSGNTIYF.

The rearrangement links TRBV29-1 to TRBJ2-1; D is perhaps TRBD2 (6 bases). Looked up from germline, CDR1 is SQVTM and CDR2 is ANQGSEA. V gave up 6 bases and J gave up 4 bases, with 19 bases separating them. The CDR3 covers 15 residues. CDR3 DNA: TGCAGCGTCGATGGAGGGCTTAAAGGGTACAATGAGCAGTTCTTC. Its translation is CSVDGGLKGYNEQFF.

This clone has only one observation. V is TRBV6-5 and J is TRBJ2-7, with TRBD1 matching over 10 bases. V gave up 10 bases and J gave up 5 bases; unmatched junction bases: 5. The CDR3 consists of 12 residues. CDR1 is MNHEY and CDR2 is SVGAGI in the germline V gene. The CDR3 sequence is CATWTGGDEQYF. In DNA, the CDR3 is TGTGCCACCTGGACAGGGGGGGACGAGCAGTACTTC.

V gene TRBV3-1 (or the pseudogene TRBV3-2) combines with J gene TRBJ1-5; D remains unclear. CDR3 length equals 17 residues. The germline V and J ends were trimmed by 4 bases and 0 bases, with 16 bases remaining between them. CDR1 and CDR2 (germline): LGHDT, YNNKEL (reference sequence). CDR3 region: CASSLGISDYSNQPQHF. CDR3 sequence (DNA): TGTGCCAGCAGCCTCGGGATTTCGGATTATAGCAATCAGCCCCAGCATTTT.

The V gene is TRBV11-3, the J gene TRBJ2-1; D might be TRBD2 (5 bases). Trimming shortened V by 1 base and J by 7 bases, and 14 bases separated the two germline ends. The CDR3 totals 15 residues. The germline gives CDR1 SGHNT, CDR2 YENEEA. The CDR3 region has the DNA TGTGCCAGCAGCTTAGGACTACGTACGGGGAATGAGCAGTTCTTC. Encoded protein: CASSLGLRTGNEQFF. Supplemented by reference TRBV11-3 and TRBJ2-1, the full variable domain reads EAGVVQSPRYKIIEKKQPVAFWCNPISGHNTLYWYLQNLGQGPELLIRYENEEAVDDSQLPKDRFSAERLKGVDSTLKIQPAELGDSAVYLCASSLGLRTGNEQFFGPGTRLTVL.

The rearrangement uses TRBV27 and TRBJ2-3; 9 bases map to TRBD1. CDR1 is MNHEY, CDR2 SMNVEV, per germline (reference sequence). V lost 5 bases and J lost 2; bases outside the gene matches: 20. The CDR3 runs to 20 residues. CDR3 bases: TGTGCCAGCAGTACCACACTATCCCGGGACAGGGTATTATTCACAGATACGCAGTATTTT. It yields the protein CASSTTLSRDRVLFTDTQYF.

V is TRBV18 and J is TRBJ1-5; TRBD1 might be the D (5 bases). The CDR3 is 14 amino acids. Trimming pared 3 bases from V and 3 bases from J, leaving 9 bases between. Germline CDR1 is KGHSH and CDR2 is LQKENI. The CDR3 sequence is CASSPAGFNQPQHF. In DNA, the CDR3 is TGTGCCAGCTCACCGGCAGGGTTCAATCAGCCCCAGCATTTT.

The CDR3 nucleotides read TGTGCCAGCAGTGTGACAGTTAGCTCTGGAAACACCATATATTTT. Protein product: CASSVTVSSGNTIYF. The V and J genes are TRBV3-1 (or the pseudogene TRBV3-2) and TRBJ1-3; D is possibly TRBD1 (5 bases). Germline CDR1 and CDR2: LGHDT and YNNKEL (reference sequence). V was cut by 6 bases and J by 0 bases, with 12 bases left in between. The CDR3 has 15 residues.

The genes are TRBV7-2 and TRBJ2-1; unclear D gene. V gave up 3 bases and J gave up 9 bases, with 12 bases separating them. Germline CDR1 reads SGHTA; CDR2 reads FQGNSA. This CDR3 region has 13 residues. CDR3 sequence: CASSFLAAGEQFF. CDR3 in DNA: TGTGCCAGCAGCTTCTTGGCAGCAGGTGAGCAGTTCTTC.